This T cell receptor beta chain was documented in a study of blood T cell repertoires in COVID-19 (dated by TCRdb to 2020 to 2021). Some background on the complete study: Collaborator samples came from the United States, Italy and Spain and covered acute and convalescent phases of COVID-19. The prospective study material was composed of cDNA or gDNA derived from T cells, B-cell-depleted T cells, or PBMCs. Subjects who had been exposed to COVID-19, were actively infected with it, or had recovered from it provided the deeply sampled blood TCRbeta repertoires that made up the dataset. The repertoires were released in a freely available public database meant as a resource for research on the immune response to SARS-CoV-2. The samples were drawn from the first 160 participants of the ongoing ImmuneRACE study and from roughly 1,300 subjects provided by 6 global collaborators. A de-identified subject ID, COVID-19 status, age in years and sex were almost always included in the sample metadata. Where available, HLA class I and class II types were obtained from metadata supplied by the sample provider rather than from assay-based typing. Study-wide conclusions, independent of this receptor: How much clinical and demographic metadata was included differed by source and by participant, and the metadata was provided uncurated.

Collaborating institutions collected whole blood in K2EDTA tubes following their own protocols. Collaborator samples were shipped for TCRbeta analysis as frozen whole blood, isolated PBMCs, or DNA extracted from either sample type. TCRbeta CDR3 regions were amplified from genomic DNA by means of the immunoSEQ Assay, a bias-controlled multiplex PCR. In the original analysis: The number of nucleated cells in each sample was estimated from the amplification of reference gene primers within the assay. To quantify the absolute abundance of each unique TCRbeta CDR3 rearrangement, sequence reads were collapsed and filtered. Productive Simpson clonality was computed per sample as the square root of Simpson's diversity index over productive rearrangements. Drawn from immuneACCESS, this table holds only the in-frame rearrangements with V and J called that TCRdb kept. Clones are partly lost; checked studies trace under half to an unresolved V gene and leave the rest unexplained. D and trimming come from the DNA, and the V and J calls and clone size come from that table. The table for this sample lists 95,000 to 150,000 clones; 80% to 85% of them were counted only once. The ten largest clones capture 3.8% of the sample.

This clone was detected many times. Its binding antigen is unknown. Base-call qualities are not available, and no considerably larger clone is one nucleotide away. At the junction V is shortened by 1 base and J by 4 bases, with 10 bases in between. The germline V gene (reference sequence) provides CDR1 LNHDA and CDR2 SQIVND. Measured from the cysteine to the phenylalanine, the CDR3 is 15 residues long. Only the CDR3 portion is preserved as DNA: 45 bases, with reading frame beginning at the first base. Input material: peripheral blood. The TCR originated in a woman in her forties or fifties with acute or convalescent COVID-19. The sequence is built from TRBV19 and TRBJ2-2, and possibly TRBD2, on 5 matching bases. The CDR3 in this case is CASSIALDSTGELFF. The sequence in DNA is TGTGCCAGTAGTATAGCACTAGACTCCACCGGGGAGCTGTTTTTT.